This T cell receptor beta chain was recorded in a study of T cells in Graves' hyperthyroidism and ophthalmopathy. The overall study: Peripheral blood was acquired at first diagnosis, ahead of any therapy whatsoever.

TCR beta CDR3 regions were amplified from RNA. First-round RT-PCR targeting the TCR CDR3 was performed with the HTBI primer set. TCRdb called the multiplex PCR reads again in MiXCR, with one record for every CDR3 protein. The sample has hundreds of thousands of distinct CDR3 sequences, approximately 15% seen once; the top ten hold roughly 13%. This clonotype has a handful of counts. Patients aged 18 to 65 had newly diagnosed hyperthyroidism of under 2 months' duration. V lost 4 bases and J 8 bases, leaving 12 bases between the germline ends. Germline CDR1 and CDR2: DFQATT and SNEGSKA (reference sequence). The CDR3 runs 13 residues.

The sequenced material came from blood. This sequence joins TRBV20-1 and TRBJ1-6; maybe TRBD1 (5 bases). This receptor was identified in a young woman with Graves' hyperthyroidism. CDR3 residues: CSATRQTYSPLHF. In DNA form, the CDR3 reads TGCAGTGCTACTAGACAGACTTATTCACCCCTCCACTTT.